A selection of T cell receptor beta chains follows, all from one sample in a study of blood T cell repertoires in COVID-19. Profiled with immunoSEQ multiplex PCR; TCRdb holds only in-frame clones, not every one. The repertoire holds roughly 180,000 clones, with 86% as singletons. The sample consisted of peripheral blood. The receptors here all came from a woman aged 30 to 39 with active or convalescent COVID-19. The conserved cysteine and the conserved F or W are not part of the CDR3 here.

TRBJ2-7 TRBV5-4 ASSLGQGISYEQY
TRBJ2-3 TRBV11-3 ASSLATTGGRDTQY
TRBJ2-1 TRBV4-2 ASSQVGGLAGGSSYNEQF
TRBJ2-7 TRBV7-9 ASSLAGQGGYEQY
TRBJ2-3 TRBV11-2 ASSLVAGGRTDTQY
TRBJ1-3 TRBV5-1 ASSLAGFGNTIY
TRBJ1-1 TRBV7-2 ASSSLDRVVTEAF
TRBJ2-7 TRBV9 ASSVSASGGGNYEQY
TRBJ1-5 TRBV15 ATHTTGLSNQPQH
TRBJ2-3 TRBV20-1 SASIAQDTQY
TRBJ1-6 TRBV28 ASSLGGQRNSPLH
TRBJ2-3 TRBV2 ASSETSSTDTQY
TRBJ2-1 TRBV6-1 ASSESGEPYNEQF
TRBJ1-4 TRBV5-1 ASREEEKLF
TRBJ2-7 TRBV7-9 ASSRGPEQY
TRBJ2-1 TRBV2 ASSVRSHDGEQF
TRBJ2-3 TRBV24-1 ATSDFTGGTQY
TRBJ2-1 TRBV5-4 ATTRGSSYNEQF
TRBJ1-5 TRBV24-1 ATSDPRTGNQPQH
TRBJ2-1 TRBV7-6 ASSFRTSNNEQF
TRBJ2-2 TRBV7-9 ASSRGGVTGELF
TRBJ1-1 TRBV7-9 ASSLVPGGRREDTEAF
TRBJ1-2 TRBV5-1 ASSLWDVGQPGVF
TRBJ2-7 TRBV5-1 ASSPQGSGGSYEQY
TRBJ2-3 TRBV7-9 ASSPRQGFTDTQY
TRBJ2-7 TRBV7-2 ASSPLGIYEQY
TRBJ2-7 TRBV5-1 ASSLTQGGYEQY
TRBJ1-1 TRBV9 ASSADGLMNTEAF
TRBJ1-2 TRBV19 ASRTKGTATRLGYYT
TRBJ1-5 TRBV3-1/TRBV3-2 ASSQLYSNQPQH
TRBJ1-1 TRBV5-4 ASSSKVGADTEAF
TRBJ1-2 TRBV27 ASSPGTATTYYGYT
TRBJ2-7 TRBV27 ASSRSGTSGGRSYEQY
TRBJ1-1 TRBV3-1/TRBV3-2 ASSLSTLAGFGSAF
TRBJ1-1 TRBV25-1 ASSVGTAFVNTEAF
TRBJ1-1 TRBV4-2 ASSLAGAVRPNTEAF